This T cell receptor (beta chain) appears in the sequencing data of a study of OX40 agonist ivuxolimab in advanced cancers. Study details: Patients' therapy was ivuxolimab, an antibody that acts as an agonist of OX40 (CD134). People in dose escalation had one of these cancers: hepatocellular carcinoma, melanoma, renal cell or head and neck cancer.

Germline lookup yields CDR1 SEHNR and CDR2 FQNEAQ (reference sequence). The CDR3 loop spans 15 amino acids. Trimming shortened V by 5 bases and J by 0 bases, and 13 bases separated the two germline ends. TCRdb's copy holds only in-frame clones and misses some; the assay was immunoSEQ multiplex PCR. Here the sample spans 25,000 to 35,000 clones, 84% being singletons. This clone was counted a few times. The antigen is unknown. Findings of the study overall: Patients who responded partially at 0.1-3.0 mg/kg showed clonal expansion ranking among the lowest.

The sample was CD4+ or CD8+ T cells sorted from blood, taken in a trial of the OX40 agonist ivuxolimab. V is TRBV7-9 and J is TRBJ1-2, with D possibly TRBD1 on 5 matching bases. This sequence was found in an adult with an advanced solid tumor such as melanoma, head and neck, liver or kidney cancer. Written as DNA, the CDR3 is TGTGCCAGCAGCCCAGGGACGGAAGCTAACTATGGCTACACCTTC. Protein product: CASSPGTEANYGYTF. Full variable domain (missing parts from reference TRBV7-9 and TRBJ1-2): DTGVSQNPRHKITKRGQNVTFRCDPISEHNRLYWYRQTLGQGPEFLTYFQNEAQLEKSRLLSDRFSAERPKGSFSTLEIQRTEQGDSAMYLCASSPGTEANYGYTFGSGTRLTVV.